This T cell receptor beta chain is drawn from a study of blood T cell repertoires in COVID-19. As for the study in general: COVID-19 samples from acute and convalescent phases originated in the United States, Italy and Spain. Sources were T cells, B-cell-depleted T cells, or PBMCs; the material itself was cDNA or gDNA.

Seattle patients were enrolled during active infection and followed longitudinally. CDR3 length: 14 residues. V dropped 3 bases and J dropped 0 bases, with 8 bases sitting between them. Germline CDR1 is SNHLY and CDR2 is FYNNEI. Original analysis: Estimation of nucleated cell counts relied on the amplification of reference gene primers. Profiling relied on immunoSEQ multiplex PCR, and the TCRdb table lists in-frame clones only, not all of them. V and J calls and clone size are copied from that table; D and trimming were computed from the DNA. The sample has under 250,000 clones, 82% seen once; the top ten hold about 4.8%.

This receptor was obtained from an older woman with COVID-19, enrolled during active disease. The sample taken for sequencing was peripheral blood. This sequence joins TRBV2 and TRBJ1-1; D gene ambiguous. Written as DNA, the CDR3 is TGTGCCAGCAGTGACGAGTTCATGAACACTGAAGCTTTCTTT. Its protein is CASSDEFMNTEAFF.